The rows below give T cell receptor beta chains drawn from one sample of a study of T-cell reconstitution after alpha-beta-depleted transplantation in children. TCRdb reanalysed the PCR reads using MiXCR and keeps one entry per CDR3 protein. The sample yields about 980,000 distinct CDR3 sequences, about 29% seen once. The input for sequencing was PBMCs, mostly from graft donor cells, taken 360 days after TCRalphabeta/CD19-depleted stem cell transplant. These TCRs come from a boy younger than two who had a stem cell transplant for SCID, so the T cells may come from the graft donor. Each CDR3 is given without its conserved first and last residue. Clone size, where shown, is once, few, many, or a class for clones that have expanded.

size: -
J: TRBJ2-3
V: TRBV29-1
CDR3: SALGLAAASTDTQY

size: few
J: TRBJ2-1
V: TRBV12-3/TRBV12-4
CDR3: ASSFQLASYNEQF

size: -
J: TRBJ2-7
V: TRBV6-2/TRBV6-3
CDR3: ASSAHRGDDYEQY

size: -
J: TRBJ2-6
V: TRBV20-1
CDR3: SARGQGAKGANVLT

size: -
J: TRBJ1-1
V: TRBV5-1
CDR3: ASSLARDRVMNTEAF

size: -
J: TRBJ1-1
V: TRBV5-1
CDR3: ASSFLSTLGTEAF

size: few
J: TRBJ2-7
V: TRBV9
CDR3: ASSVARRESIVSGQY

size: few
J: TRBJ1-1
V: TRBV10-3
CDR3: AISEETLQDLTF

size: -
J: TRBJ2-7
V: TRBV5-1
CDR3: ASSAGGGVYEQY

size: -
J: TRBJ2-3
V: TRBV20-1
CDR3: SARVVGAGDTQY

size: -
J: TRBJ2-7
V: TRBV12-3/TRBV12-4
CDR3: ASSLGSRRREQY

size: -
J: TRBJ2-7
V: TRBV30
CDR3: AWTDGTYEQY

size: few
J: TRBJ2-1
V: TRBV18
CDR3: ASSPLTGANNEQF

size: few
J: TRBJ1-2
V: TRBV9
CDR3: ASSVTGATNYGYT

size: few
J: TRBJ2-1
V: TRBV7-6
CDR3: ASSVGRSSGAVGNEQF

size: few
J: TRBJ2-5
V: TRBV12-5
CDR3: ASGLGDSPRTETQY

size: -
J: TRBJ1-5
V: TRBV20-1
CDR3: SARGHNNQPQH

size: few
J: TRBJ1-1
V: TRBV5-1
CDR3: ASSQMGRGSDTEAF

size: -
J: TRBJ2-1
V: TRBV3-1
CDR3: ASSHLPGQGANEQF

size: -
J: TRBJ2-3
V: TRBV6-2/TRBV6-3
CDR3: ASSYSPRLRGGRTDTQY

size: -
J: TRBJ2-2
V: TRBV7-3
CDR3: ASSLTPGPNTGELF

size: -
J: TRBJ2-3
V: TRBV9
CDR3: ASSVRAADFTDTQY

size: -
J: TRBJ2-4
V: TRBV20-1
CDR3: SASLAGGAVLDIQY

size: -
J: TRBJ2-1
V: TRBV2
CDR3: AGQPGTLSYNEQF

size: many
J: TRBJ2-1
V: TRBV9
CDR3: ASSVAGLAGAEQF

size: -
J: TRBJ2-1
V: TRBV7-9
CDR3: ASSLGQDRYNEQF

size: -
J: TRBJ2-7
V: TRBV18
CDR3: ASSPGLAGGPYEQY

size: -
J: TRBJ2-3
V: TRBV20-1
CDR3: SASPRVSTDTQY

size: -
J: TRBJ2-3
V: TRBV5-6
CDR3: ASSLGASGGLADTQY

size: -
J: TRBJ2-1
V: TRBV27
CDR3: ASSNGGSFWANEQF

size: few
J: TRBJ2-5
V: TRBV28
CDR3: ASTSGVPQY

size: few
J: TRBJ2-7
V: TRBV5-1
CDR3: ASSLTGSPYEQY

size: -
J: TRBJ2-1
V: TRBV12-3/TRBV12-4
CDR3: ASSFPGGGPYNEQF

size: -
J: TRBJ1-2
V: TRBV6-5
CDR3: ASSLLGGNYGYT

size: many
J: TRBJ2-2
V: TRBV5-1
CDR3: ASNEKTNTGELF

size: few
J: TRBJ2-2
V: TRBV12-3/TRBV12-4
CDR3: ASRRPGLSLNTGELF

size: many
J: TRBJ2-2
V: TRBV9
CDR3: ASSGRAGELF

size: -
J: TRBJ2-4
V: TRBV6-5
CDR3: ASSYSIITLVNIQY

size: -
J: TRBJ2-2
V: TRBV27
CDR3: ASSLRRAANTGELF